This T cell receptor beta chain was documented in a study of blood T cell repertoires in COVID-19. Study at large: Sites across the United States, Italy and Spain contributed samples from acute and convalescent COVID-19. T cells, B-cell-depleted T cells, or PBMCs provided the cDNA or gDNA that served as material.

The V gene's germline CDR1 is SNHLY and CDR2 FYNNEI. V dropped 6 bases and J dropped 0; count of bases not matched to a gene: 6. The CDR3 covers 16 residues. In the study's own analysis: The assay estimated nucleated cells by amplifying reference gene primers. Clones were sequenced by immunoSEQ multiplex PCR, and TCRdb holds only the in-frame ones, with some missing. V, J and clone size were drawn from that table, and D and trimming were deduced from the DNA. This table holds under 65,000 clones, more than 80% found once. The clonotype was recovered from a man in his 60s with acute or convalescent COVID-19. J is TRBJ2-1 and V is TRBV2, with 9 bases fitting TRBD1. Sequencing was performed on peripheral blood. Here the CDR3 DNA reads TGTGCCAGCAGCGGATGGGGACAGGGCTCCTACAATGAGCAGTTCTTC. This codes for CASSGWGQGSYNEQFF.